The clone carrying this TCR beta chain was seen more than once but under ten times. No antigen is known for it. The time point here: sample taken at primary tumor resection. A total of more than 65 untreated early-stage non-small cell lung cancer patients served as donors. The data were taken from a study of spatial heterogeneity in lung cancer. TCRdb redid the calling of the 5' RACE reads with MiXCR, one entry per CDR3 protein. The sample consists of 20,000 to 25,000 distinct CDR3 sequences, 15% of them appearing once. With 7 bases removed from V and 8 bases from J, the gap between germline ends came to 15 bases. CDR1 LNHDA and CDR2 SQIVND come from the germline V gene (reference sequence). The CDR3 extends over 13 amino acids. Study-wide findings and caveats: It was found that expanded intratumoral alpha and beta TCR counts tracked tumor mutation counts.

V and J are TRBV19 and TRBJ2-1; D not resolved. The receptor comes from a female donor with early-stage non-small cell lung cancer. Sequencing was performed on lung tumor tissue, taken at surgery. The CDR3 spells CASMFRAGDEQFF. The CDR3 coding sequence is TGTGCCAGTATGTTTAGGGCCGGCGATGAGCAGTTCTTC. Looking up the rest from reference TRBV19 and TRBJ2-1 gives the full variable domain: DGGITQSPKYLFRKEGQNVTLSCEQNLNHDAMYWYRQDPGQGLRLIYYSQIVNDFQKGDIAEGYSVSREKKESFPLTVTSAQKNPTAFYLCASMFRAGDEQFFGPGTRLTVL.